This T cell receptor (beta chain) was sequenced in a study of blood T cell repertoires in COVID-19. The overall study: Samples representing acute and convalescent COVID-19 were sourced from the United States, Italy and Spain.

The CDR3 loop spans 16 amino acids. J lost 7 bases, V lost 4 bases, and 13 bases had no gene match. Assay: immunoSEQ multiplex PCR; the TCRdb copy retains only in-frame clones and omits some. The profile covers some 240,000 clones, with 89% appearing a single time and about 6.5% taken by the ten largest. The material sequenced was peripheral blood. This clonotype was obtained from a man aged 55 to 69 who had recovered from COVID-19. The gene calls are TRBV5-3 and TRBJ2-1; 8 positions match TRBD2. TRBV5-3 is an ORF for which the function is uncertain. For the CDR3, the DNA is TGTGCCAGAAGCCCAGGCCAGCGGGAGAAGAGAAATGAGCAGTTCTTC. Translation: CARSPGQREKRNEQFF.